This TCR beta chain was found in a study of blood T cell repertoires in COVID-19. Study context: T cells, B-cell-depleted T cells, or PBMCs provided the cDNA or gDNA that served as material.

Participant ages covered 18 to 89 years across 24 US areas. Participants' own reports of clinical history determined their cohort assignment. Within 2 weeks before study entry, exposed participants met a COVID-19 case. Profiled with immunoSEQ multiplex PCR; TCRdb holds only in-frame clones, not every one. Of a few hundred thousand clones listed, 88% were seen once; the top ten hold approximately 0.97%. Material: PBMCs or T cells enriched from blood (not recorded which). This TCR came from a young woman who had been exposed to COVID-19.

The CDR3 loop is CASRTGQGFYGYTF. In nucleotides, the CDR3 is TGTGCCAGCAGGACAGGACAAGGCTTTTATGGCTACACCTTC. The genes are TRBV28 and TRBJ1-2, with D possibly TRBD1 on 6 matching bases. CDR1 is MDHEN, CDR2 SYDVKM, per germline. This CDR3 spans 14 amino acids. Trimming cost V 6 bases and J 5 bases, with 16 bases left between them.